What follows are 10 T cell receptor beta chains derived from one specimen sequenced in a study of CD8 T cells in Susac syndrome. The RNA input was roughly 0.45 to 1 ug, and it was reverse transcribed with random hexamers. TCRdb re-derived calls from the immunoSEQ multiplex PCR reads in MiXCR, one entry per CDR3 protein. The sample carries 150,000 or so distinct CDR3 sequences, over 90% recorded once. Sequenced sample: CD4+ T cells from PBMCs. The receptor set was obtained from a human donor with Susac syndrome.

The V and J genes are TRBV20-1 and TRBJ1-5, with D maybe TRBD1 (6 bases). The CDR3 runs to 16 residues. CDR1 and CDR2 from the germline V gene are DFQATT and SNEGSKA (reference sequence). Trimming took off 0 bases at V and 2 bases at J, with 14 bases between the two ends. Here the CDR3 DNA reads TGCAGTGCTAGAGATCCCAGGGACAAGGGCAATCAGCCCCAGCATTTT. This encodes CSARDPRDKGNQPQHF.

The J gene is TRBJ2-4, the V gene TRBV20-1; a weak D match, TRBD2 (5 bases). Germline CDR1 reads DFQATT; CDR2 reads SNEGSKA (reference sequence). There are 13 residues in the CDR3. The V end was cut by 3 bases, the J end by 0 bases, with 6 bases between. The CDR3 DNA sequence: TGCAGTGCTAGCGCGGGAGCCAAAAACATTCAGTACTTC. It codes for CSASAGAKNIQYF.

The CDR3 DNA follows: TGTGCCAGCACCCTACTAGGGGACAGGTACGATCAGCCCCAGCATTTT. Its translation is CASTLLGDRYDQPQHF. The chain recombines TRBV28 with TRBJ1-5; 8 bases align to TRBD1. Losses at the gene ends were 7 bases for V and 5 bases for J; bases not matched to a gene: 13. Germline CDR1 MDHEN, CDR2 SYDVKM. This CDR3 has 16 amino acids.

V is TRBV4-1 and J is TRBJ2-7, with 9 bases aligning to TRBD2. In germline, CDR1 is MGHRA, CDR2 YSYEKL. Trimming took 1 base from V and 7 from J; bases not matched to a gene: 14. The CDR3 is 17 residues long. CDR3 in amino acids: CASSQGLAAGGPGEQYF. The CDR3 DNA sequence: TGCGCCAGCAGCCAAGGACTGGCAGCGGGAGGCCCGGGGGAGCAGTACTTC.

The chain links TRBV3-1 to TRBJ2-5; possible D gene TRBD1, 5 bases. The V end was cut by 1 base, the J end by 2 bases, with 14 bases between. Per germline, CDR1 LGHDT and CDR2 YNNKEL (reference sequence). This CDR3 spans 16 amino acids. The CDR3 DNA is TGTGCCAGCAGCCAAGGCCTACGGACAAGTCAAGAGACCCAGTACTTC. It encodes CASSQGLRTSQETQYF.

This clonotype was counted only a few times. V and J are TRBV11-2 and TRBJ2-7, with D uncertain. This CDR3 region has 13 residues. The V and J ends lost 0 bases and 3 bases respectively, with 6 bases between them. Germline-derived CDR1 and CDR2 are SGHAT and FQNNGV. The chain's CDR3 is CASSLEAGYEQYF. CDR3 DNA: TGTGCCAGCAGCTTAGAGGCAGGCTACGAGCAGTACTTC.

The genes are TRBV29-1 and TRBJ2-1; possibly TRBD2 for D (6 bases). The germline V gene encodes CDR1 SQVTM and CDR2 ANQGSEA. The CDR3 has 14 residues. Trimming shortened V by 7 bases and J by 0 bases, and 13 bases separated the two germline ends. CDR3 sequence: CSAARGSSYNEQFF. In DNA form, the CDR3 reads TGCAGCGCCGCCCGGGGGAGCTCCTACAATGAGCAGTTCTTC.

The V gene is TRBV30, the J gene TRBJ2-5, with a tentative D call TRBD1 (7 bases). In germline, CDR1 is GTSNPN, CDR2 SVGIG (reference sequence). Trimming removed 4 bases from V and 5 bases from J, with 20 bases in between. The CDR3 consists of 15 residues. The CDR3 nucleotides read TGTGCCTGGAACCCAGGACAGGTTGGGAGGGAGACCCAGTACTTC. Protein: CAWNPGQVGRETQYF. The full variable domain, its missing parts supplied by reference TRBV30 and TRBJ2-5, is SQTIHQWPATLVQPVGSPLSLECTVEGTSNPNLYWYRQAAGRGLQLLFYSVGIGQISSEVPQNLSASRPQDRQFILSSKKLLLSDSGFYLCAWNPGQVGRETQYFGPGTRLLVL.

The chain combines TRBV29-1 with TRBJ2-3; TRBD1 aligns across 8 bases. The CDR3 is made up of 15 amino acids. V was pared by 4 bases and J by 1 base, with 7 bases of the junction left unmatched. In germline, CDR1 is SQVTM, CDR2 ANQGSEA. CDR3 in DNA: TGCAGCGTTGCAGGGGGCCTATCTGGCACAGATACGCAGTATTTT. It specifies CSVAGGLSGTDTQYF.

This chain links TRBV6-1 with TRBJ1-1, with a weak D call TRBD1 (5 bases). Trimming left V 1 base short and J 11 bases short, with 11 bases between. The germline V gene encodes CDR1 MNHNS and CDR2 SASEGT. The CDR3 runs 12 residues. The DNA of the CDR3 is TGTGCCAGCAGTGAAGTCGGCAGGGTGGCTTTCTTT. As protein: CASSEVGRVAFF.